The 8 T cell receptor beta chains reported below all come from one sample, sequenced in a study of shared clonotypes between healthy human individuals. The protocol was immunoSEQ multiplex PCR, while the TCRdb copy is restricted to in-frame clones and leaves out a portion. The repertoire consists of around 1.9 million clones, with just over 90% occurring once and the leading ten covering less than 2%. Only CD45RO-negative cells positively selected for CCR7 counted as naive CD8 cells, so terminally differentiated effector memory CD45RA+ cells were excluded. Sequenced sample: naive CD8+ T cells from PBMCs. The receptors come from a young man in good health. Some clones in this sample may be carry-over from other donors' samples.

CDR3 sequence: CASSLPTDPYGYTF. The CDR3 coding sequence is TGTGCCAGCAGCCTTCCGACGGACCCTTATGGCTACACCTTC. The rearrangement links TRBV7-2 to TRBJ1-2; no clear D. V lost 5 bases and J 5 bases, leaving 15 bases between the germline ends. This CDR3 comprises 14 residues. CDR1 is SGHTA and CDR2 is FQGNSA in the germline V gene.

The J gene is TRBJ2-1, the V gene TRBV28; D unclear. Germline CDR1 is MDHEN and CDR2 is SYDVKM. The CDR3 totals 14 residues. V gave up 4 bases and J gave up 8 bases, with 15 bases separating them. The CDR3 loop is CASSSSRTSDEQFF. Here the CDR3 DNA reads TGTGCCAGCAGTTCATCTAGGACGAGCGATGAGCAGTTCTTC.

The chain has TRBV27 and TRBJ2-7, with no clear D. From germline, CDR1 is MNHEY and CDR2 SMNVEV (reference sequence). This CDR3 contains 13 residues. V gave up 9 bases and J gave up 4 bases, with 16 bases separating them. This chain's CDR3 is CASGVVDPYEQYF. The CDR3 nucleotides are TGTGCCAGTGGGGTTGTCGATCCTTACGAGCAGTACTTC.

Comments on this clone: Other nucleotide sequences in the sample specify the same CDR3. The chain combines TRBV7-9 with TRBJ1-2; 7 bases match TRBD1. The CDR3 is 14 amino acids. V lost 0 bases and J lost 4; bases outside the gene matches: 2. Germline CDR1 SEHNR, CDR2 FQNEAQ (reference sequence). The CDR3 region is CASSLAGTVYGYTF. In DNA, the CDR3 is TGTGCCAGCAGCTTAGCCGGGACAGTCTATGGCTACACCTTC.

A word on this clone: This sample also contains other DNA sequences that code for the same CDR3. The CDR3 nucleotides read TGTGCCAGCAGCCCCGGTAGCGGGGAGCTGTTTTTT. Translated: CASSPGSGELFF. The chain employs TRBV7-9 and TRBJ2-2; D is uncertain. Germline-derived CDR1 and CDR2 are SEHNR and FQNEAQ (reference sequence). The CDR3 covers 12 residues. V was trimmed by 5 bases and J by 7 bases, leaving 8 bases between them.

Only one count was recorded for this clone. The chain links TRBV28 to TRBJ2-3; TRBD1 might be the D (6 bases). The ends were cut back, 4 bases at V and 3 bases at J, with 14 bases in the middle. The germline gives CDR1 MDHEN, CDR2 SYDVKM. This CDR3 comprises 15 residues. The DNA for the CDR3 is TGTGCCAGCAGTTCCGACAGGACTGGGACAGATACGCAGTATTTT. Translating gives CASSSDRTGTDTQYF.

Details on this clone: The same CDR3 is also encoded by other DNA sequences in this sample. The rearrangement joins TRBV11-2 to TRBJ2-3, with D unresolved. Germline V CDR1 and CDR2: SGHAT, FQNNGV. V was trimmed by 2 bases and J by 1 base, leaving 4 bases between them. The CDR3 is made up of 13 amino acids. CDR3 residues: CASSLLGTDTQYF. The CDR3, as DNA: TGTGCCAGCAGCTTACTCGGCACAGATACGCAGTATTTT.

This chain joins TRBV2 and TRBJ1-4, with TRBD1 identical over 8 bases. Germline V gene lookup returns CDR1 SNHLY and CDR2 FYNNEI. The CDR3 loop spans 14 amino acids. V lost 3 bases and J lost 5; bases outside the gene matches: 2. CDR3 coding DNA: TGTGCCAGCAGTGAGCGGACAGGGAATGAAAAACTGTTTTTT. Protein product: CASSERTGNEKLFF. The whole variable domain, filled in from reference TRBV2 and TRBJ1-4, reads EPEVTQTPSHQVTQMGQEVILRCVPISNHLYFYWYRQILGQKVEFLVSFYNNEISEKSEIFDDQFSVERPDGSNFTLKIRSTKLEDSAMYFCASSERTGNEKLFFGSGTQLSVL.